What follows are 31 T cell receptor beta chains derived from one specimen sequenced in a study of blood T cell repertoires in COVID-19 (TCRdb year 2020). Library generation was performed with the immunoSEQ multiplex PCR assay. This immuneACCESS table, as held by TCRdb, lists in-frame sequences with V and J called but not all clones. Of the missing ones, under half trace to an unresolved V gene in checked studies; the others have no known cause. This sample holds 140,000 or so clones; more than 75% were observed only once. Together, the top ten hold 4.8% of the sample. The source material was peripheral blood. Every receptor here comes from a human donor in a cohort sampled during active COVID-19.

The chain is built from TRBV6-5 and TRBJ2-7; TRBD1 matches at 8 bases. The trim removed 8 bases at V and 2 bases at J, leaving 11 bases unmatched. The CDR3 has 15 amino acids. Germline-derived CDR1 and CDR2 are MNHEY and SVGAGI. The CDR3: CASRTSRDRPYEQYF. Here the CDR3 DNA reads TGTGCCAGCCGCACGTCCCGGGACAGGCCCTACGAGCAGTACTTC.

The chain links TRBV6-6 to TRBJ1-5, with 11 nucleotides matching TRBD1. The junction had 9 bases not matched to a gene; V was cut back by 5 bases and J by 0 bases. Germline CDR1 and CDR2: MNHNY and SVGAGI (reference sequence). CDR3 length: 18 residues. CDR3 region: CASSPGTGGGYSNQPQHF. The DNA for the CDR3 is TGTGCCAGCAGTCCTGGGACAGGGGGGGGCTATAGCAATCAGCCCCAGCATTTT.

The sample holds a few counts of this clone. CDR3 DNA: TGTGCCAGCAGCCAAGAGGTTACAGCGGACTACAATGAGCAGTTCTTC. Protein product: CASSQEVTADYNEQFF. The chain uses TRBV4-2 and TRBJ2-1, with D perhaps matching TRBD2 (5 bases). CDR1 is LGHNA, CDR2 YNFKEQ, per germline. CDR3 length: 16 residues. Between the trimmed V and J ends, which lost 0 bases and 3 bases, there was a span of 12 bases.

The rearrangement uses TRBV19 and TRBJ1-5; 9 bases match TRBD1. Germline V gene lookup returns CDR1 LNHDA and CDR2 SQIVND (reference sequence). The trim removed 5 bases at V and 16 bases at J, leaving 9 bases unmatched. This CDR3 region has 12 residues. The CDR3 nucleotides are TGTGCCAGTAGTTCGACCGGGACAGGGTCTCATTTT. It is translated as CASSSTGTGSHF. The complete variable domain, with remaining parts taken from reference TRBV19 and TRBJ1-5, reads DGGITQSPKYLFRKEGQNVTLSCEQNLNHDAMYWYRQDPGQGLRLIYYSQIVNDFQKGDIAEGYSVSREKKESFPLTVTSAQKNPTAFYLCASSSTGTGSHFGDGTRLSIL.

The rearrangement joins TRBV5-1 to TRBJ1-1, with 8 bases fitting TRBD1. This CDR3 is built from 13 residues. Germline V lookup: CDR1 SGHRS, CDR2 YFSETQ. V dropped 4 bases and J dropped 3; count of bases not matched to a gene: 2. CDR3 sequence (DNA): TGCGCCAGCAGCCCGGACAGGGACACTGAAGCTTTCTTT. It codes for CASSPDRDTEAFF.

In its sample, this clone was seen once. The chain is built from TRBV7-3 and TRBJ2-3, with 9 bases fitting TRBD2. In germline, CDR1 is SGHTA, CDR2 FQGTGA. There are 15 residues in the CDR3. Trimming cost V 5 bases and J 0 bases; bases outside gene matches: 3. CDR3 coding DNA: TGTGCCAGCAGCCGTAGCGGGGGTAGCACAGATACGCAGTATTTT. Protein: CASSRSGGSTDTQYF.

This chain joins TRBV3-1 (or the pseudogene TRBV3-2) and TRBJ2-1; D not resolved. The CDR3 spans 12 residues. The germline gives CDR1 LGHDT, CDR2 YNNKEL (reference sequence). Trimming removed 3 bases from V and 4 bases from J, with 4 bases in between. This CDR3 is CASSQRYNEQFF. The CDR3 nucleotides are TGTGCCAGCAGCCAGAGGTACAATGAGCAGTTCTTC.

J is TRBJ2-6 and V is TRBV11-2; D is perhaps TRBD2 (6 bases). Trimming took 0 bases from V and 4 from J, leaving 13 bases between them. The CDR3 contains 17 residues. The V gene's germline CDR1 is SGHAT and CDR2 FQNNGV. As DNA, the CDR3 is TGTGCCAGCAGCTTAGATCGACTAGGGGCAGGGGCCAACGTCCTGACTTTC. This gives the protein CASSLDRLGAGANVLTF. Looking up the rest from reference TRBV11-2 and TRBJ2-6 gives the full variable domain: EAGVAQSPRYKIIEKRQSVAFWCNPISGHATLYWYQQILGQGPKLLIQFQNNGVVDDSQLPKDRFSAERLKGVDSTLKIQPAKLEDSAVYLCASSLDRLGAGANVLTFGAGSRLTVL.

This chain connects TRBV27 to TRBJ1-1; tentative D call: TRBD1 (5 bases). The germline gives CDR1 MNHEY, CDR2 SMNVEV (reference sequence). V shed 7 bases and J shed 0 bases, with 12 bases lying between them. There are 14 residues in the CDR3. The CDR3 bases are TGTGCCAGCAAGATCTGGGGCTTGAACACTGAAGCTTTCTTT. Amino acid sequence: CASKIWGLNTEAFF.

The CDR3 region has the DNA TGTGCCTGGAGTGTCGGACAGCTCGCCGGCTACACCTTC. It codes for CAWSVGQLAGYTF. The J gene is TRBJ1-2, the V gene TRBV30; a weak D match, TRBD1 (6 bases). Germline lookup yields CDR1 GTSNPN and CDR2 SVGIG (reference sequence). V was clipped by 0 bases and J by 8 bases, with 13 bases between them. CDR3 length: 13 amino acids.

This clone was seen only a few times. This rearrangement joins TRBV5-1 to TRBJ2-7; 7 bases map to TRBD2. CDR1 is SGHRS, CDR2 YFSETQ, per germline. The V and J ends lost 3 bases and 0 bases, in that order; junction bases with no gene match: 9. The CDR3 extends over 16 amino acids. The CDR3 DNA sequence: TGCGCCAGCAGCTACGGGACGCGGGGGAGCTCCTACGAGCAGTACTTC. Translated, it gives CASSYGTRGSSYEQYF.

DNA for the CDR3: TGTGCCAGCAGTTTGGGAGGCGGAAACACCATATATTTT. This gives the protein CASSLGGGNTIYF. The rearrangement joins TRBV28 to TRBJ1-3; D ambiguous. CDR3 length: 13 amino acids. V dropped 3 bases and J dropped 4 bases, with 7 bases sitting between them. Per germline, CDR1 MDHEN and CDR2 SYDVKM.

The chain has TRBV29-1 and TRBJ2-1; the D gene is possibly TRBD2 (6 bases). In germline, CDR1 is SQVTM, CDR2 ANQGSEA. Between the trimmed V and J ends, which lost 4 bases and 5 bases, there was a span of 12 bases. This CDR3 region has 13 residues. The DNA of the CDR3 is TGCAGCGTTGGGAGGGCTGGGAACAATGAGCAGTTCTTC. It codes for CSVGRAGNNEQFF.

This chain uses TRBV28 with TRBJ1-5; 8 nucleotides line up with TRBD1. Germline V gives CDR1 MDHEN, CDR2 SYDVKM. Germline trimming cut 3 bases from V and 7 bases from J; bases unmatched to any gene: 8. The CDR3 loop spans 15 amino acids. In DNA form, the CDR3 reads TGTGCCAGCAGTTTCCCCCCGGGACAGGAGCAGCCCCAGCATTTT. It is translated as CASSFPPGQEQPQHF.

The chain carries TRBV5-8 and TRBJ2-4; 7 nucleotides line up with TRBD1. Germline V gene data show CDR1 as SGHTS and CDR2 as YDEGEE. The junction had 5 bases not matched to a gene; V was cut back by 4 bases and J by 4 bases. This CDR3 has 14 amino acids. This CDR3 reads CASSDRDPKNIQYF. CDR3 DNA sequence: TGTGCCAGCAGCGACAGGGACCCTAAAAACATTCAGTACTTC.

V and J are TRBV28 and TRBJ2-1; D uncertain. The V end lost 6 bases, the J end lost 9 bases, and 21 bases lay between the germline ends. The CDR3 runs 15 residues. The V gene's germline CDR1 is MDHEN and CDR2 SYDVKM. CDR3 DNA sequence: TGTGCCAGCAGACAGCATTGGTCCGGTACGGTTGAGCAGTTCTTC. This translates into CASRQHWSGTVEQFF.

The rearrangement uses TRBV5-5 and TRBJ1-6, with unresolved D. Germline loops: CDR1 SGHKS, CDR2 YYEKEE (reference sequence). Trimming removed 0 bases at V and 4 bases at J, with 5 bases between. CDR3 size: 14 residues. The CDR3 sequence is CASSLEQYNSPLHF. In nucleotides, the CDR3 is TGTGCCAGCAGCTTGGAACAGTATAATTCACCCCTCCACTTT.

The rearrangement joins TRBV18 to TRBJ1-2, with TRBD1 matching 8 bases. J lost 7 bases, V lost 0 bases, and 1 base had no gene match. CDR1 KGHSH and CDR2 LQKENI come from the germline V gene. The CDR3 is 13 amino acids. The DNA for the CDR3 is TGTGCCAGCTCACCACCGACAGGGGTTGGCTACACCTTC. This translates into CASSPPTGVGYTF.

Concerning this clone itself: Other DNA sequences in the same sample also yield this CDR3. The chain uses TRBV3-1 (or the pseudogene TRBV3-2) and TRBJ1-1, with D maybe TRBD1 (5 bases). CDR1 is LGHDT and CDR2 is YNNKEL in the germline V gene (reference sequence). Trimming removed 3 bases at V and 1 base at J, with 6 bases between. This CDR3 region has 13 residues. CDR3 sequence: CASSQGGNTEAFF. CDR3 coding DNA: TGTGCCAGCAGCCAGGGGGGGAACACTGAAGCTTTCTTT.

This chain uses TRBV4-1 with TRBJ1-1; D is uncertain. Germline lookup yields CDR1 MGHRA and CDR2 YSYEKL. The V gene lost 4 bases and the J gene lost 4 bases, with 10 bases spanning the gap. The CDR3 has 13 amino acids. The CDR3: CASSLGRRTEAFF. CDR3 bases: TGCGCCAGCAGCCTGGGGAGGCGCACTGAAGCTTTCTTT.

This chain joins TRBV5-1 and TRBJ1-2, with D tentatively TRBD1 (5 bases). The CDR3 length is 13 residues. Trimming took off 0 bases at V and 7 bases at J, with 10 bases between the two ends. Germline CDR1 SGHRS, CDR2 YFSETQ. The DNA for the CDR3 is TGCGCCAGCAGCTTGGAGGGCGGGGGTGGCTACACCTTC. This translates into CASSLEGGGGYTF.

This clone appeared once. V and J are TRBV28 and TRBJ2-1, with 12 bases lining up with TRBD1. From germline, CDR1 is MDHEN and CDR2 SYDVKM. The CDR3 consists of 15 residues. The junction had 8 bases not matched to a gene; V was cut back by 6 bases and J by 8 bases. DNA for the CDR3: TGTGCCAGCAGCCTTCCGGGACAGGGGGCTGATGAGCAGTTCTTC. It is translated as CASSLPGQGADEQFF.

J is TRBJ2-3 and V is TRBV15; 8 bases agree with TRBD2. Germline values: CDR1 LNHNV, CDR2 YYDKDF (reference sequence). This CDR3 is 15 amino acids long. J lost 3 bases, V lost 2 bases, and 4 bases had no gene match. Written as DNA, the CDR3 is TGTGCCACCAGCAGATTAGCGGGAATGACAGATACGCAGTATTTT. The encoded protein is CATSRLAGMTDTQYF.

This clone was counted a single time. V and J are TRBV21-1 and TRBJ2-7; the DNA was not compared with TRBD2, the D call given in the table. TRBV21-1 is annotated as a pseudogene. The CDR3 loop spans 16 amino acids. The DNA for the CDR3 is TGTGCCAGCAGCTCTACGAAGCGGGGGTGGTTCTACGAGCAGTACGTC. It translates to CASSSTKRGWFYEQYV.

The genes are TRBV7-2 and TRBJ2-7, with TRBD1 matching over 7 bases. With V trimmed by 5 bases and J by 3 bases, 10 bases remained unmatched. The length of the CDR3 is 15 residues. Germline-derived CDR1 and CDR2 are SGHTA and FQGNSA. The CDR3 loop is CASSRSGTDNYEQYF. The CDR3 DNA reads TGTGCCAGCAGCCGTTCCGGGACAGATAACTACGAGCAGTACTTC.

This clone was recorded only once. The V gene is TRBV30, the J gene TRBJ2-1, with 9 bases matching TRBD2. V trimming: 3 bases; J trimming: 2 bases; junction bases outside the gene matches: 14. CDR1 GTSNPN and CDR2 SVGIG come from the germline V gene (reference sequence). The CDR3 runs to 18 residues. CDR3: CAWSGTLRLAATYNEQFF. DNA for the CDR3: TGTGCCTGGAGCGGCACTCTTAGACTAGCGGCAACCTACAATGAGCAGTTCTTC.

This clone was observed a single time. J is TRBJ2-5 and V is TRBV7-9; D unclear. There are 14 residues in the CDR3. V was shortened by 1 base and J by 5 bases, with 11 bases between the two germline ends. Germline CDR1 is SEHNR and CDR2 is FQNEAQ (reference sequence). As DNA, the CDR3 is TGTGCCAGCAGCTTAGTCCAGTATCAGGAGACCCAGTACTTC. Its protein product is CASSLVQYQETQYF.

This rearrangement joins TRBV6-1 to TRBJ1-2; the match to TRBD1 covers 9 bases. CDR1 MNHNS and CDR2 SASEGT come from the germline V gene. The CDR3 is 16 residues long. V shed 4 bases and J 5 bases; nucleotides not matched to a gene: 11. DNA for the CDR3: TGTGCCAGCAGTGGTCTACAGGGGGCATTGAGGTATGGCTACACCTTC. Translation gives CASSGLQGALRYGYTF.

The chain carries TRBV5-6 and TRBJ2-7; the D is unclear. Germline loops: CDR1 SGHDT, CDR2 YYEEEE. This CDR3 comprises 13 residues. V was clipped by 0 bases and J by 2 bases, with 6 bases between them. The CDR3 spells CASSLVQTYEQYV. CDR3 coding DNA: TGTGCCAGCAGCTTGGTTCAAACCTACGAGCAGTACGTC.

The gene calls are TRBV15 and TRBJ2-3; TRBD2 is a possible D gene (6 bases). The CDR3 spans 17 residues. Germline CDR1 LNHNV, CDR2 YYDKDF (reference sequence). V shed 2 bases and J shed 3 bases, with 18 bases lying between them. CDR3 nucleotide sequence: TGTGCCACCAGCAGAAAAAAGGTCTTAGCGGCAACAGATACGCAGTATTTT. Residues: CATSRKKVLAATDTQYF. Combining the CDR3 with reference TRBV15 and TRBJ2-3 gives the whole variable domain DAMVIQNPRYQVTQFGKPVTLSCSQTLNHNVMYWYQQKSSQAPKLLFHYYDKDFNNEADTPDNFQSRRPNTSFCFLDIRSPGLGDTAMYLCATSRKKVLAATDTQYFGPGTRLTVL.

The rearrangement joins TRBV10-3 to TRBJ1-2; weak D call: TRBD1 (6 bases). There are 10 residues in the CDR3. CDR1 is ENHRY and CDR2 is SYGVKD in the germline V gene. Trimming removed 10 bases at V and 8 bases at J, with 11 bases between. The CDR3 nucleotides are TGTGCCACAGGGGTGGGGGGCTACACCTTC. Translated: CATGVGGYTF.